The rows below give T cell receptor beta chains drawn from one sample of a study of T cell responses to AZD1222 COVID-19 vaccine. Libraries were prepared by immunoSEQ multiplex PCR; TCRdb keeps only in-frame clonotypes and omits some of them. The table records approximately 30,000 clones, around nine tenths of them present only once. The specimen comprised peripheral blood, sampled on day 0 of AZD1222 vaccination. The receptor source for this set is an adult in good health. Each CDR3 is given with its conserved first and last residue. The order of the fields is J gene, D gene, V gene, clone size, CDR3 protein, CDR3 DNA. A D gene is named only where the DNA matches it firmly. Only part of the rows carry a size: once, few, many, or a class if the clone is expanded.

J gene: TRBJ2-3; D gene: TRBD1; V gene: TRBV5-4; clone size: NA; CDR3 protein: CASSPGQGRADTQYF; CDR3 DNA: TGTGCCAGCAGCCCCGGACAGGGGAGGGCAGATACGCAGTATTTT
J gene: TRBJ2-1; D gene: TRBD1; V gene: TRBV10-1; clone size: NA; CDR3 protein: CASSDPRTGSNEQFF; CDR3 DNA: TGCGCCAGCAGCGACCCACGGACAGGGAGCAATGAGCAGTTCTTC
J gene: TRBJ1-4; D gene: TRBD1; V gene: TRBV7-9; clone size: NA; CDR3 protein: CASTPDRGRNEKLFF; CDR3 DNA: TGTGCCAGCACCCCGGACAGGGGGAGGAATGAAAAACTGTTTTTT
J gene: TRBJ1-1; D gene: NA; V gene: TRBV10-3; clone size: NA; CDR3 protein: CATPPDPGMNEAFF; CDR3 DNA: TGTGCCACCCCCCCGGACCCCGGGATGAATGAAGCTTTCTTT
J gene: TRBJ1-5; D gene: NA; V gene: TRBV19; clone size: NA; CDR3 protein: CASSIRNQPQHF; CDR3 DNA: TGTGCCAGTAGTATACGGAATCAGCCCCAGCATTTT
J gene: TRBJ2-3; D gene: NA; V gene: TRBV27; clone size: few; CDR3 protein: CASALALDTQYF; CDR3 DNA: TGTGCCAGCGCACTAGCATTAGATACGCAGTATTTT
J gene: TRBJ1-2; D gene: NA; V gene: TRBV12-3/TRBV12-4; clone size: NA; CDR3 protein: CASSFGINYGYTF; CDR3 DNA: TGTGCCAGCAGTTTCGGGATTAACTATGGCTACACCTTC
J gene: TRBJ2-2; D gene: NA; V gene: TRBV27; clone size: NA; CDR3 protein: CASSLEYTGELFF; CDR3 DNA: TGTGCCAGCAGTTTAGAGTACACCGGGGAGCTGTTTTTT
J gene: TRBJ1-1; D gene: NA; V gene: TRBV19; clone size: NA; CDR3 protein: CASSFGGPTGTEAFF; CDR3 DNA: TGTGCCAGTAGTTTCGGGGGACCCACTGGCACTGAAGCTTTCTTT
J gene: TRBJ1-4; D gene: TRBD1; V gene: TRBV5-1; clone size: NA; CDR3 protein: CASSFGQGNEKLFF; CDR3 DNA: TGCGCCAGCAGCTTCGGACAGGGAAATGAAAAACTGTTTTTT
J gene: TRBJ2-7; D gene: TRBD1; V gene: TRBV5-1; clone size: NA; CDR3 protein: CASSSRDRTYEQYF; CDR3 DNA: TGCGCCAGCAGCTCGAGGGACAGAACCTACGAGCAGTACTTC
J gene: TRBJ2-7; D gene: NA; V gene: TRBV6-5; clone size: NA; CDR3 protein: CASRDSSYEQYF; CDR3 DNA: TGTGCCAGCAGGGACAGCTCCTACGAGCAGTACTTC
J gene: TRBJ2-3; D gene: TRBD2; V gene: TRBV7-2; clone size: NA; CDR3 protein: CASSVAGARTDTQYF; CDR3 DNA: TGTGCCAGCAGCGTAGCGGGGGCACGCACAGATACGCAGTATTTT
J gene: TRBJ2-5; D gene: NA; V gene: TRBV5-1; clone size: once; CDR3 protein: CASSSLTLSGQETQYF; CDR3 DNA: TGCGCCAGCAGCTCCCTAACCCTGAGCGGGCAAGAGACCCAGTACTTC
J gene: TRBJ1-2; D gene: NA; V gene: TRBV5-5; clone size: NA; CDR3 protein: CASSLAGLYGYTF; CDR3 DNA: TGTGCCAGCAGCTTGGCGGGTCTGTATGGCTACACCTTC
J gene: TRBJ2-3; D gene: TRBD2; V gene: TRBV10-3; clone size: NA; CDR3 protein: CAISLAGGSGTQYF; CDR3 DNA: TGTGCCATCAGCCTAGCGGGGGGTAGTGGTACGCAGTATTTT
J gene: TRBJ2-5; D gene: NA; V gene: TRBV2; clone size: NA; CDR3 protein: CASSHPNQETQYF; CDR3 DNA: TGTGCCAGCAGCCACCCTAACCAAGAGACCCAGTACTTC
J gene: TRBJ2-5; D gene: TRBD1; V gene: TRBV7-8; clone size: NA; CDR3 protein: CASTRTGGLETQYF; CDR3 DNA: TGTGCCAGCACACGGACAGGGGGCTTAGAGACCCAGTACTTC
J gene: TRBJ2-2; D gene: NA; V gene: TRBV25-1; clone size: few; CDR3 protein: CASSGGRDTGELFF; CDR3 DNA: TGTGCCAGCAGTGGGGGTCGGGACACCGGGGAGCTGTTTTTT
J gene: TRBJ1-2; D gene: NA; V gene: TRBV5-6; clone size: NA; CDR3 protein: CASSFRGANYGYTF; CDR3 DNA: TGTGCCAGCAGCTTCCGTGGGGCGAACTATGGCTACACCTTC
J gene: TRBJ1-5; D gene: TRBD1; V gene: TRBV28; clone size: NA; CDR3 protein: CASSLVGQASNQPQHF; CDR3 DNA: TGTGCCAGCAGTTTAGTGGGACAGGCTAGCAATCAGCCCCAGCATTTT
J gene: TRBJ1-2; D gene: TRBD1; V gene: TRBV10-1; clone size: NA; CDR3 protein: CASSSQGSHGYTF; CDR3 DNA: TGCGCCAGCAGCTCACAGGGGAGCCATGGCTACACCTTC
J gene: TRBJ1-2; D gene: NA; V gene: TRBV30; clone size: NA; CDR3 protein: CAWSGTGWDGYTF; CDR3 DNA: TGTGCCTGGAGTGGGACGGGCTGGGATGGCTACACCTTC
J gene: TRBJ1-6; D gene: NA; V gene: TRBV4-2; clone size: once; CDR3 protein: CASSQDLFGSSYNSPLHF; CDR3 DNA: TGTGCCAGCAGCCAAGATTTATTCGGGAGCTCCTATAATTCACCCCTCCACTTT
J gene: TRBJ1-4; D gene: NA; V gene: TRBV7-9; clone size: NA; CDR3 protein: CASSLDRAGTNEKLFF; CDR3 DNA: TGTGCCAGCAGCTTAGACAGGGCGGGTACTAATGAAAAACTGTTTTTT
J gene: TRBJ1-1; D gene: NA; V gene: TRBV30; clone size: few; CDR3 protein: CAWSGGPGGSNTEAFF; CDR3 DNA: TGTGCCTGGAGCGGAGGCCCGGGGGGGTCGAACACTGAAGCTTTCTTT
J gene: TRBJ1-4; D gene: TRBD1; V gene: TRBV2; clone size: few; CDR3 protein: CASSEPGQGSSNEKLFF; CDR3 DNA: TGTGCCAGCAGTGAGCCGGGACAGGGGTCATCTAATGAAAAACTGTTTTTT